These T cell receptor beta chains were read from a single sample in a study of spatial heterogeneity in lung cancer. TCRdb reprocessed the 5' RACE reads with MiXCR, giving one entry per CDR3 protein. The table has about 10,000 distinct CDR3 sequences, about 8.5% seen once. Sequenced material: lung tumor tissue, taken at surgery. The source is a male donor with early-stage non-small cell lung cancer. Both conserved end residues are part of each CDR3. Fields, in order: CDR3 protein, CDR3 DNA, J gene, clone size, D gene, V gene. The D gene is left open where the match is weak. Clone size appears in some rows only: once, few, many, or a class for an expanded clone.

CDR3aa: CASSFNVQETQYF
CDR3nt: TGCGCCAGCAGCTTTAACGTTCAAGAGACCCAGTACTTC
j_gene: TRBJ2-5
abundance: medium-sized
d_gene: NA
v_gene: TRBV5-1

CDR3aa: CASSQEPGGPTGELFF
CDR3nt: TGTGCCAGCAGCCAAGAGCCAGGGGGCCCCACCGGGGAGCTGTTTTTT
j_gene: TRBJ2-2
abundance: few
d_gene: TRBD1
v_gene: TRBV3-1

CDR3aa: CVSSRISNEQFF
CDR3nt: TGTGTCAGCAGCCGGATCAGTAATGAGCAGTTCTTC
j_gene: TRBJ2-1
abundance: once
d_gene: NA
v_gene: TRBV6-2/TRBV6-3

CDR3aa: CASSPGQFSGANVLTF
CDR3nt: TGCGCCAGCAGCCCGGGACAGTTCTCTGGGGCCAACGTCCTGACTTTC
j_gene: TRBJ2-6
abundance: many
d_gene: TRBD1
v_gene: TRBV4-1

CDR3aa: CSASRRDTGNQPQHF
CDR3nt: TGCAGTGCTAGTAGGAGGGACACAGGCAATCAGCCCCAGCATTTT
j_gene: TRBJ1-5
abundance: few
d_gene: NA
v_gene: TRBV20-1

CDR3aa: CAWGNGGQGREKLFF
CDR3nt: TGTGCCTGGGGTAATGGGGGACAGGGTCGAGAAAAACTGTTTTTT
j_gene: TRBJ1-4
abundance: few
d_gene: TRBD1
v_gene: TRBV30

CDR3aa: CASTRGLANEQFF
CDR3nt: TGTGCCTCCACCCGGGGACTAGCGAATGAGCAGTTCTTC
j_gene: TRBJ2-1
abundance: medium-sized
d_gene: TRBD2
v_gene: TRBV13

CDR3aa: CSARLRAGGSYGYTF
CDR3nt: TGCAGTGCTAGGTTACGAGCAGGGGGAAGCTATGGCTACACCTTC
j_gene: TRBJ1-2
abundance: NA
d_gene: TRBD1
v_gene: TRBV20-1

CDR3aa: CASSSTDTQYF
CDR3nt: TGTGCCAGCAGTTCCACAGATACGCAGTATTTT
j_gene: TRBJ2-3
abundance: many
d_gene: NA
v_gene: TRBV6-2/TRBV6-3

CDR3aa: CASSPDRMGTGELFF
CDR3nt: TGTGCCAGCAGCCCGGACAGGATGGGCACCGGGGAGCTGTTTTTT
j_gene: TRBJ2-2
abundance: many
d_gene: TRBD1
v_gene: TRBV12-3/TRBV12-4

CDR3aa: CASYPTGPYEQYF
CDR3nt: TGTGCCAGCTACCCGACAGGGCCTTACGAGCAGTACTTC
j_gene: TRBJ2-7
abundance: many
d_gene: TRBD1
v_gene: TRBV2

CDR3aa: CASSYWAGDEQYF
CDR3nt: TGTGCCAGCAGTTACTGGGCGGGGGACGAGCAGTACTTC
j_gene: TRBJ2-7
abundance: many
d_gene: TRBD2
v_gene: TRBV6-6

CDR3aa: CASSPGGSNQPQHF
CDR3nt: TGTGCCAGCAGCCCCGGGGGCAGCAATCAGCCCCAGCATTTT
j_gene: TRBJ1-5
abundance: many
d_gene: NA
v_gene: TRBV7-9

CDR3aa: CASSLGGTTDTQYF
CDR3nt: TGTGCCAGCAGCTTAGGGGGGACCACAGATACGCAGTATTTT
j_gene: TRBJ2-3
abundance: NA
d_gene: NA
v_gene: TRBV11-3

CDR3aa: CASSLTTRGTGELFF
CDR3nt: TGTGCCAGCAGCTTAACAACTAGGGGCACCGGGGAGCTGTTTTTT
j_gene: TRBJ2-2
abundance: many
d_gene: NA
v_gene: TRBV7-3

CDR3aa: CASSPPGTSGAGTFF
CDR3nt: TGTGCCAGCAGCCCACCCGGGACTAGCGGGGCGGGTACGTTCTTC
j_gene: TRBJ2-1
abundance: many
d_gene: TRBD2
v_gene: TRBV3-1

CDR3aa: CSVGSVGAYNEQFF
CDR3nt: TGCAGCGTTGGCTCCGTCGGAGCTTACAATGAGCAGTTCTTC
j_gene: TRBJ2-1
abundance: few
d_gene: NA
v_gene: TRBV29-1

CDR3aa: CSASNVALF
CDR3nt: TGCAGTGCTAGTAACGTCGCCCTCTTT
j_gene: TRBJ2-3
abundance: many
d_gene: NA
v_gene: TRBV20-1

CDR3aa: CSSRGLAGTDTQYF
CDR3nt: TGCAGCTCCCGCGGACTAGCGGGCACAGATACGCAGTATTTT
j_gene: TRBJ2-3
abundance: many
d_gene: TRBD2
v_gene: TRBV29-1

CDR3aa: CASSRQGTSYNEQFF
CDR3nt: TGTGCCAGCAGCAGACAGGGGACCTCCTACAATGAGCAGTTCTTC
j_gene: TRBJ2-1
abundance: few
d_gene: TRBD1
v_gene: TRBV6-1

CDR3aa: CASSELGVETQYF
CDR3nt: TGCGCCAGCAGTGAGTTAGGGGTAGAGACCCAGTACTTC
j_gene: TRBJ2-5
abundance: many
d_gene: NA
v_gene: TRBV10-2

CDR3aa: CASSEGVGGPKRF
CDR3nt: TGTGCCAGCAGTGAAGGGGTTGGAGGGCCAAAGCGCTTT
j_gene: TRBJ1-1
abundance: NA
d_gene: NA
v_gene: TRBV25-1

CDR3aa: CASSGAGNTIYF
CDR3nt: TGTGCCAGCAGTGGAGCTGGAAACACCATATATTTT
j_gene: TRBJ1-3
abundance: many
d_gene: NA
v_gene: TRBV28

CDR3aa: CASSYRQKSYNEQFF
CDR3nt: TGTGCCAGCAGCTATCGACAGAAATCTTACAATGAGCAGTTCTTC
j_gene: TRBJ2-1
abundance: few
d_gene: NA
v_gene: TRBV7-2

CDR3aa: CASRTRLGQETQYF
CDR3nt: TGTGCCAGCAGGACCCGGTTGGGCCAAGAGACCCAGTACTTC
j_gene: TRBJ2-5
abundance: many
d_gene: NA
v_gene: TRBV28

CDR3aa: CASSLGGTRTGELFF
CDR3nt: TGTGCCAGCAGCTTAGGAGGGACGAGGACCGGGGAGCTGTTTTTT
j_gene: TRBJ2-2
abundance: NA
d_gene: NA
v_gene: TRBV7-2

CDR3aa: CASSLTDQETQYF
CDR3nt: TGTGCCAGCAGCTTAACGGACCAAGAGACCCAGTACTTC
j_gene: TRBJ2-5
abundance: many
d_gene: NA
v_gene: TRBV7-3

CDR3aa: CSARGPLVGYNEQFF
CDR3nt: TGCAGTGCTAGGGGTCCCCTCGTGGGCTACAATGAGCAGTTCTTC
j_gene: TRBJ2-1
abundance: few
d_gene: NA
v_gene: TRBV20-1

CDR3aa: CSGGHQGTEAFF
CDR3nt: TGCAGCGGGGGACACCAAGGGACTGAAGCTTTCTTT
j_gene: TRBJ1-1
abundance: many
d_gene: NA
v_gene: TRBV29-1

CDR3aa: CSVRPGVETQYF
CDR3nt: TGCAGCGTCAGGCCCGGGGTAGAGACCCAGTACTTC
j_gene: TRBJ2-5
abundance: many
d_gene: NA
v_gene: TRBV29-1

CDR3aa: CASSLSIGELFF
CDR3nt: TGTGCCAGCAGCTTATCGATCGGGGAGCTGTTTTTT
j_gene: TRBJ2-2
abundance: many
d_gene: NA
v_gene: TRBV7-2

CDR3aa: CSVEDSGGINEQYF
CDR3nt: TGCAGCGTTGAAGATAGCGGGGGGATCAACGAGCAGTACTTC
j_gene: TRBJ2-7
abundance: many
d_gene: TRBD2
v_gene: TRBV29-1

CDR3aa: CASSLEALAGTDGEQFF
CDR3nt: TGTGCCAGCAGCTTAGAGGCTCTAGCGGGTACAGACGGTGAGCAGTTCTTC
j_gene: TRBJ2-1
abundance: many
d_gene: TRBD2
v_gene: TRBV7-9

CDR3aa: CAWSFGRERGEQYF
CDR3nt: TGTGCCTGGAGTTTCGGGCGGGAGAGAGGCGAGCAGTACTTC
j_gene: TRBJ2-7
abundance: few
d_gene: TRBD2
v_gene: TRBV30

CDR3aa: CASSIPGQDNQPQHF
CDR3nt: TGTGCCAGCAGTATTCCGGGACAGGACAATCAGCCCCAGCATTTT
j_gene: TRBJ1-5
abundance: many
d_gene: TRBD1
v_gene: TRBV28

CDR3aa: CASSSTGRFGQPQHF
CDR3nt: TGTGCCAGCAGTTCGACAGGGAGGTTTGGTCAGCCCCAGCATTTT
j_gene: TRBJ1-5
abundance: NA
d_gene: TRBD1
v_gene: TRBV6-5

CDR3aa: CASSLRQGGRSPLHF
CDR3nt: TGTGCCAGCAGCCTCCGACAGGGGGGACGATCACCCCTCCACTTT
j_gene: TRBJ1-6
abundance: few
d_gene: TRBD1
v_gene: TRBV7-2

CDR3aa: CASSLSGNQPQHF
CDR3nt: TGTGCCAGCAGCTTATCCGGGAATCAGCCCCAGCATTTT
j_gene: TRBJ1-5
abundance: many
d_gene: NA
v_gene: TRBV13

CDR3aa: CSAISGRAEETQYF
CDR3nt: TGCAGTGCCATTAGCGGGAGGGCCGAAGAGACCCAGTACTTC
j_gene: TRBJ2-5
abundance: NA
d_gene: TRBD2
v_gene: TRBV20-1

CDR3aa: CASSSPGLADNEQFF
CDR3nt: TGTGCCAGCAGCTCCCCGGGACTAGCGGACAATGAGCAGTTCTTC
j_gene: TRBJ2-1
abundance: many
d_gene: TRBD2
v_gene: TRBV5-5

CDR3aa: CASSRSGGAGDTQYF
CDR3nt: TGTGCCAGCAGCCGTAGCGGGGGGGCAGGAGATACGCAGTATTTT
j_gene: TRBJ2-3
abundance: NA
d_gene: TRBD2
v_gene: TRBV7-3

CDR3aa: CASSLQNNAEAFF
CDR3nt: TGTGCCAGCAGCTTACAGAATAACGCTGAAGCTTTCTTT
j_gene: TRBJ1-1
abundance: many
d_gene: NA
v_gene: TRBV5-4

CDR3aa: CASNMGAGQPQHF
CDR3nt: TGTGCCAGTAATATGGGGGCGGGTCAGCCCCAGCATTTT
j_gene: TRBJ1-5
abundance: many
d_gene: NA
v_gene: TRBV19

CDR3aa: CASSQDLTGRGTQYF
CDR3nt: TGTGCCAGCAGCCAAGACTTGACTGGGAGAGGTACGCAGTATTTT
j_gene: TRBJ2-3
abundance: many
d_gene: NA
v_gene: TRBV3-1

CDR3aa: CASTPGGRTSGANVLTF
CDR3nt: TGTGCCAGCACCCCGGGAGGCAGAACCTCTGGGGCCAACGTCCTGACTTTC
j_gene: TRBJ2-6
abundance: many
d_gene: TRBD2
v_gene: TRBV5-6

CDR3aa: CASSYSIGRDRGRGYTF
CDR3nt: TGTGCCAGCAGTTACTCGATAGGGCGGGACAGGGGAAGAGGCTACACCTTC
j_gene: TRBJ1-2
abundance: many
d_gene: TRBD1
v_gene: TRBV6-5

CDR3aa: CASRLAGAQTYEQYF
CDR3nt: TGTGCCAGCAGGCTAGCGGGGGCCCAAACCTACGAGCAGTACTTC
j_gene: TRBJ2-7
abundance: many
d_gene: TRBD2
v_gene: TRBV2

CDR3aa: CASRVRGTEAFF
CDR3nt: TGTGCCAGCAGGGTGCGGGGAACTGAAGCTTTCTTT
j_gene: TRBJ1-1
abundance: few
d_gene: NA
v_gene: TRBV12-3/TRBV12-4

CDR3aa: CASSLESYNSPLHF
CDR3nt: TGTGCCAGCTCACTCGAATCCTATAATTCACCCCTCCACTTT
j_gene: TRBJ1-6
abundance: many
d_gene: NA
v_gene: TRBV18

CDR3aa: CASRTLRHSDFTSGANVLTF
CDR3nt: TGTGCCAGCAGAACTCTTCGTCACAGCGATTTTACCTCTGGGGCCAACGTCCTGACTTTC
j_gene: TRBJ2-6
abundance: many
d_gene: NA
v_gene: TRBV6-2/TRBV6-3

CDR3aa: CASSLGSNSPLHF
CDR3nt: TGTGCCAGCAGTTTAGGTAGTAATTCACCCCTCCACTTT
j_gene: TRBJ1-6
abundance: medium-sized
d_gene: NA
v_gene: TRBV12-3/TRBV12-4

CDR3aa: CGTGLAGNNEQFF
CDR3nt: TGTGGGACCGGACTAGCGGGGAACAATGAGCAGTTCTTC
j_gene: TRBJ2-1
abundance: many
d_gene: TRBD2
v_gene: TRBV10-3

CDR3aa: CSAASPSGGLQETQYF
CDR3nt: TGCAGTGCCGCATCCCCTAGCGGGGGCCTTCAAGAGACCCAGTACTTC
j_gene: TRBJ2-5
abundance: NA
d_gene: TRBD2
v_gene: TRBV20-1

CDR3aa: CASSRENTDTQYF
CDR3nt: TGTGCCAGCAGCAGGGAGAACACAGATACGCAGTATTTT
j_gene: TRBJ2-3
abundance: NA
d_gene: NA
v_gene: TRBV5-4

CDR3aa: CASSVTGYEQYF
CDR3nt: TGTGCCAGCAGTGTTACAGGCTACGAGCAGTACTTC
j_gene: TRBJ2-7
abundance: NA
d_gene: NA
v_gene: TRBV25-1

CDR3aa: CASSQEGVGETQYF
CDR3nt: TGCGCCAGCAGCCAAGAGGGGGTTGGAGAGACCCAGTACTTC
j_gene: TRBJ2-5
abundance: many
d_gene: NA
v_gene: TRBV4-1

CDR3aa: CSAREARGTDTQYF
CDR3nt: TGCAGTGCTAGAGAGGCGCGGGGCACAGATACGCAGTATTTT
j_gene: TRBJ2-3
abundance: few
d_gene: NA
v_gene: TRBV20-1

CDR3aa: CASGTLGGVNSNQPQHF
CDR3nt: TGTGCCAGCGGGACTCTCGGGGGAGTTAATAGCAATCAGCCCCAGCATTTT
j_gene: TRBJ1-5
abundance: many
d_gene: NA
v_gene: TRBV12-3/TRBV12-4

CDR3aa: CASSEAYRSPYGYTF
CDR3nt: TGTGCCAGCAGTGAAGCGTACAGATCACCCTATGGCTACACCTTC
j_gene: TRBJ1-2
abundance: NA
d_gene: NA
v_gene: TRBV2